This T cell receptor (beta chain) is from a study of blood T cell repertoires in COVID-19. Study-wide background: Donors in the United States, Italy and Spain gave samples during acute or convalescent COVID-19. The analysed material was cDNA or gDNA that came from T cells, B-cell-depleted T cells, or PBMCs.

CDR3 length: 13 residues. CDR1 is SGHRS and CDR2 is YFSETQ in the germline V gene. The ends were cut back, 0 bases at V and 4 bases at J, with 7 bases in the middle. In the original analysis: Using reference gene primer amplification, nucleated cell counts were estimated. Measured with immunoSEQ multiplex PCR; TCRdb has only the in-frame clones, and not every one. V and J calls plus clone size are reproduced from that table; the DNA served to infer D and trimming. The sample lists around 100,000 clones, approximately 88% occurring once. The sequence was collected from an older woman with acute or convalescent COVID-19. The chain links TRBV5-1 to TRBJ1-2; TRBD1 is a possible D gene (6 bases). Sequencing was carried out using peripheral blood. CDR3 DNA sequence: TGCGCCAGCAGCTTGGTAGGGGGCTATGGCTACACCTTC. Translation: CASSLVGGYGYTF.